Each of the 10 T cell receptor beta chains below was sequenced from the same sample in a study of post-analysis software for immune sequencing data. Broader study findings: When patients were compared with controls, 4 or 5 TRBV segments were more frequent, TRBV5-6, TRBV5-1 and TRBV20-1 among them.

These TCRs are of unknown antigen specificity. Presence of unique molecular identifiers characterized the TCR beta cDNA libraries. TCRdb processed the PCR reads anew with MiXCR; each CDR3 protein has one entry. Counted here are hundreds of thousands of distinct CDR3 sequences, 25% to 30% occurring once; the ten biggest clones make up more than 0.45%. The source material was blood. All receptors come from a girl under 18 with multiple sclerosis.

The V call is TRBV7-2, the J call TRBJ2-7, with 9 bases aligning to TRBD2. Matching the DNA end better, TRBJ2-5 makes the J call doubtful. Germline values: CDR1 SGHTA, CDR2 FQGNSA. This CDR3 comprises 17 residues. The DNA of the CDR3 is TGTGCCAGCAGCTTAGCCTCGTCTAGCGGGATTATGGAGACCCAGTACTTC. It encodes CASSLASSSGIMETQYF.

This chain connects TRBV10-3 to TRBJ1-1; D gene unclear. The germline V gene has CDR1 ENHRY and CDR2 SYGVKD. The CDR3 spans 13 residues. The V and J ends lost 0 bases and 7 bases respectively, with 9 bases between them. CDR3 DNA sequence: TGTGCCATCAGTGAGTCTGGGCGGATTGAAGCTTTCTTT. Its protein is CAISESGRIEAFF.

This clonotype was observed a handful of times. The DNA for the CDR3 is TGCAGTGCTAGATCCCTAGCGGGAACCTACGAGCAGTACTTC. Encoded protein: CSARSLAGTYEQYF. The chain joins TRBV20-1 to TRBJ2-7; 9 nucleotides line up with TRBD2. With 2 bases clipped from V and 2 bases from J, the junction kept 4 bases outside the gene matches. This CDR3 region has 14 residues. Germline V gives CDR1 DFQATT, CDR2 SNEGSKA (reference sequence).

This chain links TRBV6-1 with TRBJ1-1; 10 nucleotides align to TRBD1. The trim removed 8 bases at V and 5 bases at J, leaving 14 bases unmatched. The CDR3 is made up of 16 amino acids. CDR1 is MNHNS, CDR2 SASEGT, per germline. This CDR3 is CASALWTGGGKTEAFF. The CDR3 DNA is TGTGCCAGCGCACTATGGACAGGGGGAGGGAAGACTGAAGCTTTCTTT.

The rearrangement links TRBV3-1 to TRBJ2-5; TRBD1 matches at 9 bases. V shed 4 bases, J shed 4 bases, and the junction held 4 bases outside the gene matches. The V gene's germline CDR1 is LGHDT and CDR2 YNNKEL (reference sequence). The CDR3 runs 14 residues. The CDR3 sequence: CASSRTGGRETQYF. The CDR3 bases are TGTGCCAGCAGCCGTACAGGGGGCAGAGAGACCCAGTACTTC.

The gene calls are TRBV29-1 and TRBJ2-3, with a possible D match to TRBD2 (5 bases). This CDR3 contains 14 residues. V lost 4 bases to trimming and J lost 1 base, with 12 bases between them. Germline V gene data show CDR1 as SQVTM and CDR2 as ANQGSEA. The CDR3 reads CSVVPGIGTDTQYF. CDR3 in DNA: TGCAGCGTTGTGCCCGGGATCGGCACAGATACGCAGTATTTT.

The sample holds a few counts of this clonotype. The rearrangement uses TRBV5-6 and TRBJ2-7; a weak D match, TRBD2 (5 bases). The CDR3 covers 14 residues. V was clipped by 0 bases and J by 2 bases, with 9 bases between them. Germline CDR1 reads SGHDT; CDR2 reads YYEEEE. The DNA for the CDR3 is TGTGCCAGCAGCTTGGTGGACTCAGCCTACGAGCAGTACTTC. Protein product: CASSLVDSAYEQYF.

The chain carries TRBV9 and TRBJ2-3; D may be TRBD1 or TRBD2 (6 bases each). CDR1 and CDR2 (germline): SGDLS, YYNGEE. This CDR3 region has 15 residues. Trimming cost V 5 bases and J 2 bases, with 15 bases left between them. The CDR3 DNA follows: TGTGCCAGCAGTTACTTCAGGGGACTCACAGATACGCAGTATTTT. It codes for CASSYFRGLTDTQYF.

This clonotype was observed a few times. The chain links TRBV2 to TRBJ2-1; D is ambiguous. CDR3 length: 15 residues. The V end lost 0 bases, the J end lost 5 bases, and 11 bases lay between the germline ends. Germline CDR1 reads SNHLY; CDR2 reads FYNNEI. The CDR3 region has the DNA TGTGCCAGCAGTGAAGCGCTTCGGGCAGACAATGAGCAGTTCTTC. Protein sequence: CASSEALRADNEQFF.

This clonotype was seen only a few times. The rearrangement links TRBV29-1 to TRBJ2-3; D remains unclear. Trimming removed 6 bases from V and 6 bases from J, with 13 bases in between. From germline, CDR1 is SQVTM and CDR2 ANQGSEA. The CDR3 consists of 12 residues. As DNA, the CDR3 is TGCAGCGTCGCCATTGCTGAGGATACGCAGTATTTT. Protein: CSVAIAEDTQYF.